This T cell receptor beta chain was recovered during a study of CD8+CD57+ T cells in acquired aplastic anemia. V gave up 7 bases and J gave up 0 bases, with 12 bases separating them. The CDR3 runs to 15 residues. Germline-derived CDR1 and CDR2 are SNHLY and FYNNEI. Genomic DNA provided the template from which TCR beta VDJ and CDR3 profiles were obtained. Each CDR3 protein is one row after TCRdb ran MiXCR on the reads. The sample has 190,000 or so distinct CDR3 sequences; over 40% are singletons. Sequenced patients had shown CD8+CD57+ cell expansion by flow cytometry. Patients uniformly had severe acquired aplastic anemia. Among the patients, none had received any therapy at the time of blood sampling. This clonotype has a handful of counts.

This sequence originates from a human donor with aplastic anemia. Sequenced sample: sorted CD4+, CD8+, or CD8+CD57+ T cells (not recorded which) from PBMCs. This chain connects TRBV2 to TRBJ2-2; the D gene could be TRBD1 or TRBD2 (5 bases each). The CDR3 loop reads CASNVGTSNTGELFF. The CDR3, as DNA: TGTGCCAGCAATGTCGGGACGTCGAACACCGGGGAGCTGTTTTTT.